The entry below gives a single T cell receptor (beta chain) sequence along with its context. The limits of the CDR3 on the DNA are not certain, so only TCRdb's listed CDR3 is given. In germline, CDR1 is LGHNT, CDR2 FRNRAP. The CDR3 spans 13 amino acids, including both terminal residues. These data are taken from a study of shared clonotypes between healthy human individuals. An even split of each subset's genomic DNA across several immunoSEQ plates was performed. TCRdb's table, derived via immunoSEQ multiplex PCR, lists solely in-frame clones and lacks some. This table has fewer than 3 million clones, 85% to 95% appearing once.

V usage is TRBV12-5 and J usage is TRBJ2-2. The receptor comes from a man younger than 35 in good health. Some clones in this sample may be carry-over from other donors' samples. Sequenced sample: naive CD4+ T cells from PBMCs. Subset reported: CD45RA+ positively selected. The CDR3 loop reads CASALSSGRELFF.